One sample yielded the 2 T cell receptor beta chains listed below, sequenced in a study of blood T cell repertoires in COVID-19. The protocol was immunoSEQ multiplex PCR, while the TCRdb copy is restricted to in-frame clones and leaves out a portion. The table has 300,000 to 400,000 clones, roughly 90% seen once. Input material: peripheral blood. These receptors came from a woman aged 25 to 39 with COVID-19, enrolled during active disease.

This clone came up once. The genes are TRBV13 and TRBJ2-1; 7 bases agree with TRBD1. This CDR3 comprises 16 residues. Per germline, CDR1 PRHDT and CDR2 FYEKMQ (reference sequence). V lost 2 bases to trimming and J lost 3 bases; unmatched junction nucleotides: 7. The CDR3: CASSLLRDSVYNEQFF. In DNA, the CDR3 is TGTGCCAGCAGCTTACTCCGGGACAGTGTCTACAATGAGCAGTTCTTC.

This chain connects TRBV10-2 to TRBJ2-1; TRBD2 might be the D (5 bases). V was cut by 0 bases and J by 9 bases, with 21 bases left in between. CDR3 length: 17 amino acids. Germline V lookup: CDR1 WSHSY, CDR2 SAAADI. CDR3 sequence reads: CASSESVALIFEGEQFF. CDR3 bases: TGCGCCAGCAGTGAGTCGGTGGCCCTAATTTTCGAGGGTGAGCAGTTCTTC.